Listed below are T cell receptor beta chains from one sample, sequenced in a study of cytomegalovirus exposure and HLA in healthy donors. The repertoire was sequenced with immunoSEQ multiplex PCR; TCRdb's copy has only in-frame clones and lacks some. The sample consists of approximately 150,000 clones, roughly 79% of them appearing once. Sequencing input: PBMCs. Receptors originate from a woman aged 45 to 65 in good health and CMV-seronegative. Both conserved end residues are part of each CDR3. Fields, in order: V gene, J gene, clone size, D gene, CDR3 DNA, CDR3 protein. A D gene is named only where the DNA matches it firmly. Size values are once, few and many counts, or a class for expanded clones, and some rows have none.

TRBV15	TRBJ2-7	.	.	TGTGCCACCAGCAGACTCGGGAGTGGCCACGAGCAGTACTTC	CATSRLGSGHEQYF
TRBV29-1	TRBJ2-7	.	.	TGCAGCGTTGAAGAAAGGGCAGGGATCTACGAGCAGTACTTC	CSVEERAGIYEQYF
TRBV9	TRBJ1-1	.	TRBD1	TGTGCCAGCAGCCCCAAATCCGGGACAGCATACACTGAAGCTTTCTTT	CASSPKSGTAYTEAFF
TRBV7-9	TRBJ1-1	.	.	TGTGCCAGCAGCCCCCGCGTAACAGTTACTGAAGCTTTCTTT	CASSPRVTVTEAFF
TRBV10-3	TRBJ2-3	.	TRBD1	TGTGCCGTCCGCGGACAGGGCGCCCACACAGATACGCAGTATTTT	CAVRGQGAHTDTQYF
TRBV27	TRBJ1-2	.	.	TGTGCCAGCAGGCCCGGGGGGGGAGACTATGGCTACACCTTC	CASRPGGGDYGYTF
TRBV28	TRBJ1-3	.	.	TGTGCCAGCAGTTACGACAACTCTGGAAACACCATATATTTT	CASSYDNSGNTIYF
TRBV29-1	TRBJ2-5	.	TRBD2	TGCAGCGCCGGCCATTGGGGGGGGGAGACCCAGTACTTC	CSAGHWGGETQYF
TRBV5-1	TRBJ2-7	few	TRBD1	TGCGCCAGCAGCTCGCCCGGGACAGGGGGTCGGGACGAGCAGTACTTC	CASSSPGTGGRDEQYF
TRBV19	TRBJ1-1	once	.	TGTGCCAGTAGTAGTACAAGTAACACTGAAGCTTTCTTT	CASSSTSNTEAFF
TRBV11-2	TRBJ2-7	.	.	TGTGCCAGCAGCTACAGCTCCTACGAGCAGTACTTC	CASSYSSYEQYF
TRBV27	TRBJ1-2	.	.	TGTGCCAGCGGGCCCTGGGCTCCCATGAAAGTAGGCTACACCTTC	CASGPWAPMKVGYTF
TRBV4-3	TRBJ1-2	.	.	TGCGCCAGCAGCCAAGAATTAGGAGTTAACTATGGCTACACCTTC	CASSQELGVNYGYTF
TRBV15	TRBJ1-6	.	.	TGTGCCACCAGCAGAGGACCGGTTAGCAATTCACCCCTCCACTTT	CATSRGPVSNSPLHF
TRBV6-1	TRBJ1-5	few	.	TGTGCCACCCCGGGACTGGGAAATCAGCCCCAGCATTTT	CATPGLGNQPQHF
TRBV2	TRBJ1-2	.	TRBD1	TGTGCCAGCAGGGGGGACAGACCTGGCTACACCTTC	CASRGDRPGYTF
TRBV7-2	TRBJ1-2	.	.	TGTGCCAGCAGCCCATCAGGGAACTATGGCTACACCTTC	CASSPSGNYGYTF
TRBV6-4	TRBJ1-2	.	.	TGTGCCAGCCGAAAAACAGTATTTTTCGGTGGCTACACCTTC	CASRKTVFFGGYTF
TRBV7-3	TRBJ2-1	.	.	TGTGCCAGCAGCTTAGACGGGGGAACCTCCTACAATGAGCAGTTCTTC	CASSLDGGTSYNEQFF
TRBV27	TRBJ1-1	.	TRBD1	TGTGCCAGCAGTTTGAGAGGGGGCTTGACTGAAGCTTTCTTT	CASSLRGGLTEAFF
TRBV28	TRBJ2-7	.	TRBD2	TGTGCCAGCAGCCTCTGGGGCGGGAGCTACGAGCAGTACTTC	CASSLWGGSYEQYF
TRBV10-3	TRBJ2-3	.	.	TGTGCCATCAGTGAGGGGGGCCCAGATACGCAGTATTTT	CAISEGGPDTQYF
TRBV7-2	TRBJ2-7	.	TRBD2	TGTGCCAGCAGCGGCTACGGACTAGCGGGGGGTAAAAAGGCCTACGAGCAGTACTTC	CASSGYGLAGGKKAYEQYF
TRBV4-3	TRBJ1-1	.	.	TGCGCCAGCAGCCAGGCTGACAGGAACACTGAAGCTTTCTTT	CASSQADRNTEAFF
TRBV13	TRBJ2-5	.	.	TGTGCCAGCAGCTTAAAAGTATTCGGGACCCAGTACTTC	CASSLKVFGTQYF
TRBV6-5	TRBJ1-1	once	.	TGTGCCAGCAGTGGGAGGAACACTGAAGCTTTCTTT	CASSGRNTEAFF
TRBV2	TRBJ2-3	.	TRBD1	TGTGCCAGCGGATACAGGGGGGATACGCAGTATTTT	CASGYRGDTQYF
TRBV11-2	TRBJ2-1	.	TRBD2	TGTGCCAGCAGCTTAGGACTAGCGGCGTCCTACAATGAGCAGTTCTTC	CASSLGLAASYNEQFF
TRBV7-2	TRBJ2-1	.	TRBD1	TGTGCCAGCAGCTTAGGACGGACAGGGGCCCTCGAGCAGTTCTTC	CASSLGRTGALEQFF
TRBV7-9	TRBJ2-3	.	TRBD1	TGTGCCAGCAGCAGAACAGGGGGCACAGATACGCAGTATTTT	CASSRTGGTDTQYF
TRBV7-9	TRBJ2-7	once	TRBD1	TGTTCCAGCAGCTTGTTCCCGGGACAGGGGGAAAGCTCCTACGAGCAGTACTTC	CSSSLFPGQGESSYEQYF
TRBV28	TRBJ2-4	.	.	TGTGCCAGCAGTTTGTCGGAGGGGGCCCACATTCAGTACTTC	CASSLSEGAHIQYF